The 8 T cell receptor beta chains in this list originate from one sample, sequenced in a study of prognosis after radiotherapy for stage I lung cancer. The genomic DNA TCR beta CDR3 region underwent two rounds of multiplex PCR. TRBV and TRBJ genes each had their own specific primers in first-round PCR. TCRdb ran MiXCR on the multiplex PCR reads and lists one entry per CDR3 protein. The sample yields over 11,000 distinct CDR3 sequences, 55% to 70% seen once. Sequencing used PBMCs, obtained before or after stereotactic body radiation therapy (not recorded which). These receptors all come from a donor aged 50 or older with non-small cell lung cancer.

At least ten counts were recorded for this clonotype. This sequence joins TRBV19 and TRBJ2-5; tentatively, D is TRBD1 (5 bases). The V gene lost 0 bases and the J gene lost 4 bases, with 6 bases spanning the gap. This CDR3 contains 13 residues. Germline V lookup: CDR1 LNHDA, CDR2 SQIVND (reference sequence). CDR3 in amino acids: CASSIEGLETQYF. CDR3 sequence (DNA): TGTGCCAGTAGTATAGAGGGGCTAGAGACCCAGTACTTC.

This chain links TRBV2 with TRBJ1-1, with 7 bases aligning to TRBD1. The CDR3 is 13 amino acids. Looked up from germline, CDR1 is SNHLY and CDR2 is FYNNEI. Losses at the gene ends were 6 bases for V and 4 bases for J; bases not matched to a gene: 5. CDR3 DNA sequence: TGTGCCAGCAGGGGACAGTTGGTCACTGAAGCTTTCTTT. Translation: CASRGQLVTEAFF.

This clonotype was observed many times. A much larger clone differs by one base, so this may be a read error. The rearrangement links TRBV11-2 to TRBJ2-2; D remains ambiguous. V lost 1 base to trimming and J lost 4 bases, with 16 bases between them. The germline CDR1 and CDR2 sequences are SGHAT and FQNNGV. The CDR3 is made up of 17 amino acids. The CDR3 protein is CASSLASVRSLTGELFF. The CDR3 nucleotides are TGTGCCAGCAGCTTAGCGTCTGTCAGGTCCCTCACCGGGGAGCTGTTTTTT.

Note on this clonotype: A far larger clone is one nucleotide away, so this likely arose from a read error. This chain connects TRBV7-8 to TRBJ2-1; possibly TRBD1 or TRBD2 for D (5 bases each). Germline loops: CDR1 SGHVS, CDR2 FQNEAQ. The CDR3 runs 12 residues. The CDR3 DNA is TGTGCCAGCATCTTAGCGCAGGGTGAGCAGTTCTTC. It codes for CASILAQGEQFF. Full variable domain (outside the CDR3, taken from reference TRBV7-8 and TRBJ2-1): GAGVSQSPRYKVAKRGQDVALRCDPISGHVSLFWYQQALGQGPEFLTYFQNEAQLDKSGLPSDRFFAERPEGSVSTLKIQRTQQEDSAVYLCASILAQGEQFFGPGTRLTVL.

This clonotype counts as medium-sized. The gene calls are TRBV5-1 and TRBJ2-2; D remains unclear. Germline V gives CDR1 SGHRS, CDR2 YFSETQ. The CDR3 loop spans 13 amino acids. Trimming removed 5 bases at V and 0 bases at J, with 5 bases between. CDR3 amino acids: CASRTSNTGELFF. The CDR3 DNA is TGCGCCAGCAGGACATCGAACACCGGGGAGCTGTTTTTT. The variable domain in full, completed from reference TRBV5-1 and TRBJ2-2, reads KAGVTQTPRYLIKTRGQQVTLSCSPISGHRSVSWYQQTPGQGLQFLFEYFSETQRNKGNFPGRFSGRQFSNSRSEMNVSTLELGDSALYLCASRTSNTGELFFGEGSRLTVL.

As regards this clonotype: A far larger clone is only one base removed, so a read error is likely. The chain is built from TRBV5-1 and TRBJ2-2; the match to TRBD2 covers 11 bases. The CDR3 runs 17 residues. Germline V gene sequence: CDR1 SGHRS, CDR2 YFSETQ. Here the CDR3 DNA reads TGTGCCAGCAGCTCGTATCACGGGACTAGCGGAACCGGGGAGCTGTTTTTT. Its translation is CASSSYHGTSGTGELFF.

This clonotype was seen repeatedly, ten times or more. The V call is TRBV2, the J call TRBJ2-5, with 9 bases matching TRBD1. V shed 7 bases and J 4 bases; nucleotides not matched to a gene: 7. In germline, CDR1 is SNHLY, CDR2 FYNNEI. There are 14 residues in the CDR3. The CDR3 DNA is TGTGCCAGCATCACGGACAGGGGCGCAGAGACCCAGTACTTC. Protein sequence: CASITDRGAETQYF.

The rearrangement links TRBV11-2 to TRBJ2-1; D call uncertain. Trimming took 5 bases from V and 0 from J, leaving 5 bases between them. The CDR3 is made up of 13 amino acids. Per the germline V gene, CDR1 is SGHAT and CDR2 is FQNNGV. The CDR3: CASSASSYNEQFF. DNA for the CDR3: TGTGCCAGCAGCGCCAGCTCCTACAATGAGCAGTTCTTC.